This T cell receptor beta chain was documented in a study of post-analysis software for immune sequencing data. Concerning this clonotype itself: Its antigen is undetermined.

The CDR3 contains 14 residues. Germline V gene lookup returns CDR1 WNHNN and CDR2 SYGVQD (reference sequence). Between the trimmed V and J ends, which lost 0 bases and 7 bases, there was a span of 11 bases. TCR beta cDNA libraries had unique molecular identifiers. TCRdb called the PCR reads again in MiXCR, with one record for every CDR3 protein. This sample has around 710,000 distinct CDR3 sequences; about 43% occur once, and the top ten carry roughly 5%. The study, taken as a whole, reports: Controls showed lower frequencies than patients for roughly 5 TRBV segments, and TRBV5-6, TRBV5-1 and TRBV20-1 were among these. Significantly decreased normalized Chao1 diversity was recorded for multiple sclerosis patients relative to controls.

The genes are TRBV10-1 and TRBJ2-3; D ambiguous. This sequence was found in a girl aged 5 to 17 with multiple sclerosis. Specimen: blood. The chain's CDR3 is CASSESLGHNTQYF. DNA for the CDR3: TGCGCCAGCAGTGAGTCGTTGGGCCACAATACGCAGTATTTT.